These 8 T cell receptor beta chains share one sample of origin, sequenced in a study of human T cells and chemical hapten exposure. Documented time point: pre-sensitization, week 0. Described treatment: therapeutic diphenylcyclopropenone sensitization with weekly scalp DPC. TCRdb used MiXCR to reprocess the RACE reads, holding one entry per CDR3 protein. Here the sample spans approximately 370,000 distinct CDR3 sequences, over 5% being singletons. Sequenced material: whole blood, taken in connection with sensitization to the hapten diphenylcyclopropenone (DPC). The receptors derive from a woman between 18 and 29 years old with alopecia areata. Some clones in this sample may be carry-over from other donors' samples.

There are a few counts of this clonotype. V usage is TRBV5-4 and J usage is TRBJ2-5, with D perhaps TRBD1 or TRBD2 (6 bases each). The CDR3 consists of 13 residues. Per germline, CDR1 SGHNT and CDR2 YYREEE (reference sequence). V was shortened by 0 bases and J by 7 bases, with 10 bases between the two germline ends. Written as DNA, the CDR3 is TGTGCCAGCAGCTTGGATACGGGGGCGACCCAGTACTTC. The encoded protein is CASSLDTGATQYF.

Written as DNA, the CDR3 is TGTGCCAGCAGCTTCTTAGGGCGGCATGAAGCTTTCTTT. The encoded protein is CASSFLGRHEAFF. The chain uses TRBV5-6 and TRBJ1-1; D ambiguous. This CDR3 has 13 residues. Trimming pared 2 bases from V and 7 bases from J, leaving 12 bases between. Germline values: CDR1 SGHDT, CDR2 YYEEEE.

Many counts were recorded for this clonotype. A much larger clone is a single base away; this may be a read error. CDR3 protein: CASSQDGENTEAFF. CDR3 nucleotide sequence: TGTGCCAGCAGCCAAGACGGGGAGAACACTGAAGCTTTCTTT. The V call is TRBV7-3, the J call TRBJ1-1, with D uncertain. V was pared by 5 bases and J by 1 base, with 11 bases between. The germline CDR1 and CDR2 sequences are SGHTA and FQGTGA. The CDR3 consists of 14 residues.

In its sample, this clonotype was seen many times. The V gene is TRBV15, the J gene TRBJ2-2; possible D gene TRBD2, 5 bases. The CDR3 runs to 14 residues. Germline loops: CDR1 LNHNV, CDR2 YYDKDF (reference sequence). V was trimmed by 2 bases and J by 6 bases, leaving 10 bases between them. The chain's CDR3 is CATSRFGGPGELFF. The CDR3 DNA is TGTGCCACCAGCAGATTTGGAGGACCCGGGGAGCTGTTTTTT.

This clonotype has just a few counts. The rearrangement joins TRBV6-5 to TRBJ2-3; 9 bases align to TRBD2. Germline CDR1 and CDR2: MNHEY and SVGAGI. V gave up 2 bases and J gave up 6 bases; unmatched junction bases: 12. The CDR3 runs to 17 residues. The CDR3 nucleotides read TGTGCCAGCAGTTACGCCGGGACTAGCAGTGGAGGGGATACGCAGTATTTT. It encodes CASSYAGTSSGGDTQYF.

This clonotype was counted ten times or more. The CDR3 DNA reads as TGTGCCAGCAGCTCCCCTAGGCCTAGGTGTGAGCAGTTCTTC. This translates into CASSSPRPRCEQFF. V and J are TRBV7-8 and TRBJ2-1; D call uncertain. The germline V and J ends were trimmed by 4 bases and 9 bases, with 16 bases remaining between them. The CDR3 runs to 14 residues. Germline V gene lookup returns CDR1 SGHVS and CDR2 FQNEAQ.

This chain joins TRBV6-5 and TRBJ2-2, with 8 bases fitting TRBD1. Germline loops: CDR1 MNHEY, CDR2 SVGAGI. The length of the CDR3 is 14 residues. Trimming took 6 bases from V and 7 from J; bases not matched to a gene: 7. For the CDR3, the DNA is TGTGCCAGCAGATGGACAGGGCTCAGCGGGGAGCTGTTTTTT. Translating gives CASRWTGLSGELFF.

This clonotype was detected ten times or more. The chain recombines TRBV27 with TRBJ1-5; D unresolved. CDR1 and CDR2 (germline): MNHEY, SMNVEV (reference sequence). CDR3 length: 13 amino acids. The V end lost 3 bases, the J end lost 5 bases, and 8 bases lay between the germline ends. The CDR3 DNA follows: TGTGCCAGCAGTTTTCGCGGGGATCAGCCCCAGCATTTT. Its protein product is CASSFRGDQPQHF.